This TCR beta chain was identified during a study of T-cell reconstitution after alpha-beta-depleted transplantation in children. The CDR3 contains 15 residues. Unmatched junction bases numbered 4, after V lost 2 bases and J lost 2 bases. Germline CDR1 DFQATT, CDR2 SNEGSKA (reference sequence). For TCRbeta, the library was prepared with unique molecular identifiers. TCRdb passed the PCR reads through MiXCR, listing each CDR3 protein once. The sample holds 200,000 to 250,000 distinct CDR3 sequences, about 9.2% seen once. This clonotype was seen ten or more times. The V and J genes are TRBV20-1 and TRBJ2-2; 8 bases line up with TRBD1. The material was PBMCs from the stem cell graft donor, obtained from the stem cell graft. The TCR was taken from a human donor who donated a stem cell graft to a child with acute lymphoblastic leukemia. CDR3: CSARTGGSNTGELFF. The CDR3 nucleotides read TGCAGTGCTAGAACAGGGGGTAGTAACACCGGGGAGCTGTTTTTT.